Following are 5 T cell receptor beta chains from one sample sequenced in a study of CD8 T cells in ankylosing spondylitis. One entry per CDR3 protein, called by TCRdb with MiXCR from the 5' RACE reads. This table has under 120,000 distinct CDR3 sequences, 24% appearing once. The material sequenced was synovial fluid, either unsorted or a sorted T cell fraction (not recorded which). The receptors come from a male donor with ankylosing spondylitis.

The chain is built from TRBV2 and TRBJ2-2; D is undetermined. V was trimmed by 5 bases and J by 0 bases, leaving 13 bases between them. CDR3 length: 16 amino acids. CDR1 is SNHLY and CDR2 is FYNNEI in the germline V gene. Written as DNA, the CDR3 is TGTGCCAGCAGTTTCGACGGGCCATCGAACACCGGGGAGCTGTTTTTT. Translation gives CASSFDGPSNTGELFF. Full variable domain (outside the CDR3, taken from reference TRBV2 and TRBJ2-2): EPEVTQTPSHQVTQMGQEVILRCVPISNHLYFYWYRQILGQKVEFLVSFYNNEISEKSEIFDDQFSVERPDGSNFTLKIRSTKLEDSAMYFCASSFDGPSNTGELFFGEGSRLTVL.

This sequence joins TRBV7-8 and TRBJ2-7; D possibly corresponds to TRBD2 (5 bases). This CDR3 has 14 amino acids. The V gene lost 2 bases and the J gene lost 6 bases, with 14 bases spanning the gap. CDR1 is SGHVS, CDR2 FQNEAQ, per germline. CDR3 bases: TGTGCCAGCAGCTTATTTACTCGGGAAGGCGAGCAGTACTTC. Translation: CASSLFTREGEQYF.

The V and J genes are TRBV28 and TRBJ1-6; 7 nucleotides align to TRBD1. This CDR3 is built from 15 residues. CDR1 is MDHEN and CDR2 is SYDVKM in the germline V gene. The V gene end was trimmed by 5 bases and the J gene end by 7 bases; junction bases not matched to a gene: 8. DNA of the CDR3: TGTGCCAGCAGTCCACTGGACAGGTACAATTCACCCCTCCACTTT. Amino acids: CASSPLDRYNSPLHF.

CDR3 residues: CASSLEAQSYNEQFF. The CDR3 DNA follows: TGCGCCAGCAGCTTGGAAGCGCAGTCCTACAATGAGCAGTTCTTC. This chain links TRBV5-1 with TRBJ2-1, with unresolved D. The V gene's germline CDR1 is SGHRS and CDR2 YFSETQ. The CDR3 totals 15 residues. V was shortened by 0 bases and J by 1 base, with 8 bases between the two germline ends.

This chain connects TRBV12-3 or TRBV12-4 to TRBJ2-2; the D is unclear. With 5 bases removed from V and 6 bases from J, the gap between germline ends came to 7 bases. The CDR3 has 12 amino acids. CDR3 region: CASSPWSGELFF. The DNA of the CDR3 is TGTGCCAGCAGTCCGTGGTCCGGGGAGCTGTTTTTT.